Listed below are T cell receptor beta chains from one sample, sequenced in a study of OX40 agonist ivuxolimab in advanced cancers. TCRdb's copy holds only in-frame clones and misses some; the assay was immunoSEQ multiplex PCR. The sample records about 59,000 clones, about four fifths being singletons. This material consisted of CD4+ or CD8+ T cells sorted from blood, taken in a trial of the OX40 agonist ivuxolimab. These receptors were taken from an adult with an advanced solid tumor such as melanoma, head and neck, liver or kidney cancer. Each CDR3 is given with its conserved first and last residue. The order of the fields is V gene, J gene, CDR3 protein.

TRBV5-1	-	CASRYTGTASYEQYF
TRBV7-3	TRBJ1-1	CASSLSREAFF
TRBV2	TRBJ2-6	CASSGQGPGANVLTF
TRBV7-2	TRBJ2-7	CASSKSPGLTLEQYF
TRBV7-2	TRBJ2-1	CASSLDRGQQFF
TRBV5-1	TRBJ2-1	CASSLTGLYNEQFF
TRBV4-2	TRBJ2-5	CASSPLIEELQETQYF
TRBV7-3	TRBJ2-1	CASSPSSGEQFF
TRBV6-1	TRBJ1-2	CASSDGTGVGGYTF
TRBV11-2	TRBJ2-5	CASSFSRLTQETQYF
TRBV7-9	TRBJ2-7	CASSLNQWAGALGQYF
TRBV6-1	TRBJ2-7	CASSEGNNGRYEQYF
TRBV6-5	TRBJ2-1	CASSPGRDRGLVEFF
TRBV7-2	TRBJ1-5	CASSRTGGYSNQPQHF
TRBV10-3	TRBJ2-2	CAIRIVGTGELFF
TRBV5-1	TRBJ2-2	CASSLDGAGVSTGELFF
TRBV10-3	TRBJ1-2	CAITNDRKGNYGYTF
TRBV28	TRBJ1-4	CASSLVGVRSEKLFF
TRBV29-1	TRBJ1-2	CSVLAAYGYTF
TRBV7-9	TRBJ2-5	CASSLDLLQETQYF